The TCR beta chain under discussion was sequenced for a study of blood T cell repertoires in COVID-19. Across the whole study: Sources were T cells, B-cell-depleted T cells, or PBMCs; the material itself was cDNA or gDNA.

Per the authors' pipeline: Counts of nucleated cells, estimated from reference gene primer amplification, were obtained. Measured with immunoSEQ multiplex PCR; TCRdb has only the in-frame clones, and not every one. V and J calls and clone size come straight from that table; D and trimming were deduced from the DNA. In the table there are about 250,000 clones, roughly 82% of which are singletons. Trimming stripped 0 bases from V and 6 bases from J, with 12 bases between. Germline V CDR1 and CDR2: SGHTA, FQGNSA. This CDR3 has 14 residues. Material for sequencing was peripheral blood. The rearrangement uses TRBV7-2 and TRBJ2-7; no clear D gene. The sequence was obtained from a woman between 70 and 85 years old with acute or convalescent COVID-19. The CDR3 nucleotides read TGTGCCAGCAGCTTAGCCCCGGGTGTTCGCGAGCAGTACTTC. Translated: CASSLAPGVREQYF.